This record covers a single TCR beta chain. It has no known antigen specificity. Per-base quality was not reported, and no clone a single base away is much larger than it. Library generation was performed with the immunoSEQ multiplex PCR assay. TCRdb re-hosts the immuneACCESS table, in-frame sequences only. Its copies lack some clones; in the studies checked, an unresolved V gene accounts for under half of them, and the cause for the rest is not known. The sample profile shows around 130,000 clones; 70% to 90% of them were found once. More than 2.5% of the sample belongs to the ten largest clones. These data are taken from a study of control samples from healthy donors and cancer patients (dated by TCRdb to about 2020). There are 17 amino acids in the CDR3, from cysteine to phenylalanine inclusive. Only CDR3 DNA remains: 51 bases, in frame from the first base. The germline V gene specifies MNHNS as CDR1 and SASEGT as CDR2. The junction carries 15 bases between V and J, which are trimmed by 2 bases and 1 base respectively.

In this chain, TRBV6-1 is recombined with TRBJ1-5; the D region possibly corresponds to TRBD1 (6 bases align). The TCR comes from a man in his fifties in good health. The sample was blood. The CDR3 here reads CASSETQFRGSNQPQHF. The nucleotide sequence reads as follows: TGTGCCAGCAGTGAAACCCAGTTCAGGGGCAGCAATCAGCCCCAGCATTTT.